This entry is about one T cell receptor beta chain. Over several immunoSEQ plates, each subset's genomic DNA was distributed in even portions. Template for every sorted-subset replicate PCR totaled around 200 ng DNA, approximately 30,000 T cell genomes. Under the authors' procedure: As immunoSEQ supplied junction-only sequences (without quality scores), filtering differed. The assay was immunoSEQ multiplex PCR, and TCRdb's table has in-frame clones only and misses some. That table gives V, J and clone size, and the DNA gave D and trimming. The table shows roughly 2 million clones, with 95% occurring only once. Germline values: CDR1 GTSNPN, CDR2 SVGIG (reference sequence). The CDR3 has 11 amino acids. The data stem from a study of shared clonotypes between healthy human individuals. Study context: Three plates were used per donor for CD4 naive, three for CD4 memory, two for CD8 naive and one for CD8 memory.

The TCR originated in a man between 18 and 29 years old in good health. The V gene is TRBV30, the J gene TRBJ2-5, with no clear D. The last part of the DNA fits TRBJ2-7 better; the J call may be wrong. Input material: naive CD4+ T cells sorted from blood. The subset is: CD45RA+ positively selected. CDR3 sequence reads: CAWSDYYEQYF. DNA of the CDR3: TGTGCCTGGAGTGACTACTACGAGCAGTACTTC.